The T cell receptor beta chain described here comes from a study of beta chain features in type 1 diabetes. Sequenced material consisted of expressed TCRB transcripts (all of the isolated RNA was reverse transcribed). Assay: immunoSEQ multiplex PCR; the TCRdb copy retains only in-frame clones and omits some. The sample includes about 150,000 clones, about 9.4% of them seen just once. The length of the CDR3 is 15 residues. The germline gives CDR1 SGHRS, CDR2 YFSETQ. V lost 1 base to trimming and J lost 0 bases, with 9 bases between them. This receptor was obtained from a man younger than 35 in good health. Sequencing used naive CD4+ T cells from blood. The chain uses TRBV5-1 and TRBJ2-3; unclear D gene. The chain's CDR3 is CASSLTATSTDTQYF. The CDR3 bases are TGCGCCAGCAGCTTGACTGCCACTAGCACAGATACGCAGTATTTT.